The T cell receptor (beta chain) under discussion was sequenced for a study of cytomegalovirus exposure and HLA in healthy donors. Germline loops: CDR1 LGHNA, CDR2 YNFKEQ. The junction had 7 bases not matched to a gene; V was cut back by 3 bases and J by 1 base. The CDR3 runs 17 residues. Amplification used 60 Vbeta primers and 13 Jbeta primers. The method was immunoSEQ multiplex PCR; TCRdb's version includes in-frame clones alone and lacks a portion of them. The sample carries some 210,000 clones, around 73% recorded once. Sequenced material: PBMCs. This TCR came from a male donor in good health and CMV-seronegative. V is TRBV4-2 and J is TRBJ2-1; 9 nucleotides agree with TRBD2. CDR3 sequence reads: CASSHILAGESYNEQFF. Here the CDR3 DNA reads TGTGCCAGCAGCCACATTTTAGCGGGAGAGTCCTACAATGAGCAGTTCTTC.